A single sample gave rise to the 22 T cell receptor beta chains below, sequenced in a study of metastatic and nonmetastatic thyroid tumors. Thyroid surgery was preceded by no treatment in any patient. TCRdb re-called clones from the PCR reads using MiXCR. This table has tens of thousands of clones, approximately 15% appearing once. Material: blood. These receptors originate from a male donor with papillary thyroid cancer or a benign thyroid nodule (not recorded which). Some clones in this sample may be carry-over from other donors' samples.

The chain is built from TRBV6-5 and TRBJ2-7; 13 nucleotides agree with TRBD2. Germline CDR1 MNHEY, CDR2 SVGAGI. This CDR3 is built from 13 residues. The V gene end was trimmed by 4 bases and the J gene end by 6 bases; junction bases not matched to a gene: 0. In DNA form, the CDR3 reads TGTGCCAGCAGTTGGACTAGCGGGGGCGAGCAGTACTTC. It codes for CASSWTSGGEQYF.

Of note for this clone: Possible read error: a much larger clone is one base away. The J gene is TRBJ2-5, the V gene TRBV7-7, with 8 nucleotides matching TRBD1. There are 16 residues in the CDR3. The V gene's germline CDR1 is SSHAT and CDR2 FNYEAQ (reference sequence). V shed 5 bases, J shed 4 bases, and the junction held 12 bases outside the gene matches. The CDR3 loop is CASSPYRSGGSETQYF. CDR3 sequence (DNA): TGTGCCAGCAGCCCATACCGGTCAGGGGGCTCAGAGACCCAGTACTTC.

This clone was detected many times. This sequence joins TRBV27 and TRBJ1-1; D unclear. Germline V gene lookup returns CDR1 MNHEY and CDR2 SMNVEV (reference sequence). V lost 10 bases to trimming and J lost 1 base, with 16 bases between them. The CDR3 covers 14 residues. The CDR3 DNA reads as TGTGCCACCTTACTGGGAGGCCCGAACACTGAAGCTTTCTTT. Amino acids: CATLLGGPNTEAFF.

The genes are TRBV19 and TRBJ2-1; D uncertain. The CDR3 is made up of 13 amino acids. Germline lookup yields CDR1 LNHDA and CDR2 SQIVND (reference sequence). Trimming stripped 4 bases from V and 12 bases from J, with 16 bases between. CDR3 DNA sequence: TGTGCCAGTAGTACCGGAGTAGGCTATGGGCAGTTCTTC. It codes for CASSTGVGYGQFF.

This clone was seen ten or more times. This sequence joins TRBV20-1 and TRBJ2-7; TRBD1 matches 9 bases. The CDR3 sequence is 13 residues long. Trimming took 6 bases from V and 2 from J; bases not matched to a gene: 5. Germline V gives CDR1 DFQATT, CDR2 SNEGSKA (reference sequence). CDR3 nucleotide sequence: TGCAGTGCATCGGACAGGGGCCCCTACGAGCAGTACTTC. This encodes CSASDRGPYEQYF.

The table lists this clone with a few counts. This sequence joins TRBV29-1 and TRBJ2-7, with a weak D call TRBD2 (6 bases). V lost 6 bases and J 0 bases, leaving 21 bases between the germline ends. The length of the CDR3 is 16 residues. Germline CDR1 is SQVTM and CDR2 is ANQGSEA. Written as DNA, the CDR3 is TGCAGCGTCCCCCCCCCCCGGGACTTTAGCTCCTACGAGCAGTACTTC. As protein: CSVPPPRDFSSYEQYF.

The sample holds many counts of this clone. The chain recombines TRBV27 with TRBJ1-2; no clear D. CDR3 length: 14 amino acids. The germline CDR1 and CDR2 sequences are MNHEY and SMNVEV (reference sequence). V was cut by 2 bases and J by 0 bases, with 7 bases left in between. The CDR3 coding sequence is TGTGCCAGCAGTTTAAGTCGGACTAACTATGGCTACACCTTC. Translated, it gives CASSLSRTNYGYTF.

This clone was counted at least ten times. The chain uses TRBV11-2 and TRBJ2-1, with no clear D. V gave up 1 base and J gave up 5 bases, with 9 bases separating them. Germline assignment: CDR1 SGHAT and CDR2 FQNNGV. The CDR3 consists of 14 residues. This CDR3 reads CASSLAPANNEQFF. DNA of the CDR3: TGTGCCAGCAGCTTAGCACCGGCCAACAATGAGCAGTTCTTC.

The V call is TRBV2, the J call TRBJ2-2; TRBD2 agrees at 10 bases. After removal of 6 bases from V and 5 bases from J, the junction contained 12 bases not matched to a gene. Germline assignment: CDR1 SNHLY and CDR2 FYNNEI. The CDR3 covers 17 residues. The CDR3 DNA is TGTGCCAGCAGCGAAACCCTAGCGGGGGCGGAGACCGGGGAGCTGTTTTTT. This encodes CASSETLAGAETGELFF.

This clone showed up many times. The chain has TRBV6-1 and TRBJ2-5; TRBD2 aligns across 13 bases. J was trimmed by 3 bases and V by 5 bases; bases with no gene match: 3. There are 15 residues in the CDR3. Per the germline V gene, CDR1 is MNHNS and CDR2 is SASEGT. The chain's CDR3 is CASSSGLAGKETQYF. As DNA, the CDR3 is TGTGCCAGCAGTTCGGGACTAGCGGGGAAAGAGACCCAGTACTTC.

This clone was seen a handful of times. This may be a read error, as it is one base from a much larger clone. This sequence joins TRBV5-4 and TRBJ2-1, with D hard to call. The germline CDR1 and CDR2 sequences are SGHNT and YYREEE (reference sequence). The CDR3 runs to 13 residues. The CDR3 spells CASSFFSLGKLLF. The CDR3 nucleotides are TGTGCCAGCAGCTTCTTTAGTCTGGGGAAGTTGCTCTTC.

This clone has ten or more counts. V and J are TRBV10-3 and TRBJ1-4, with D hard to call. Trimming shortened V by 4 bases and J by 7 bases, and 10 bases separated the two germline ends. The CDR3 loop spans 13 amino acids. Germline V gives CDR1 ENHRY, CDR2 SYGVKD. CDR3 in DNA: TGTGCCATCAGTGTCCAGCTGGGTGAAAAACTGTTTTTT. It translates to CAISVQLGEKLFF.

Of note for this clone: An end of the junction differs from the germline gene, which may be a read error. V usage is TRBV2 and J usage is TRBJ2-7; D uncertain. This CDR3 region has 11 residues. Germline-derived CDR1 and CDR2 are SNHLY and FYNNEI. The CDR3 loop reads CASSGLLEEAF. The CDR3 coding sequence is TGTGCCAGTAGTGGATTACTCGAAGAGGCCTTC.

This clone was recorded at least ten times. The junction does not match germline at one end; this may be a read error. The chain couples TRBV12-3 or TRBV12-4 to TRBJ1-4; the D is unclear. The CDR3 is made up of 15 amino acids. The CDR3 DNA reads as TGTGCCAGCAGTTTAAGCTCGGGCTCTAACGAAAAACTGTTTTTT. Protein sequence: CASSLSSGSNEKLFF.

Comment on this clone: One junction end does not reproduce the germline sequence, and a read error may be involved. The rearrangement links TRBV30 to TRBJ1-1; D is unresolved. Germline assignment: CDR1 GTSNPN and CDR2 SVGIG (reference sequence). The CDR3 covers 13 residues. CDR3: CAWSVHGVTESFF. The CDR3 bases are TGTGCCTGGAGTGTACATGGGGTAACTGAATCTTTCTTT.

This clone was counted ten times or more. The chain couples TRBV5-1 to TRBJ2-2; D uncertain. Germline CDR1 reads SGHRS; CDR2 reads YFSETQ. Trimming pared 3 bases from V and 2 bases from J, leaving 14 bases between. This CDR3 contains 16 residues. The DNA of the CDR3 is TGCGCCAGCAGCTCATTTCGGATAGAAAACACCGGGGAGCTGTTTTTT. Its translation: CASSSFRIENTGELFF.

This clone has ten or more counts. CDR3 protein: CASRLAGPETQYF. The DNA for the CDR3 is TGTGCCAGCAGACTAGCGGGCCCGGAGACCCAGTACTTC. The chain employs TRBV6-1 and TRBJ2-5; TRBD2 matches 9 bases. Germline V CDR1 and CDR2: MNHNS, SASEGT. J gave up 5 bases and V 6 bases, and 4 bases lay outside the gene matches. CDR3 length equals 13 residues.

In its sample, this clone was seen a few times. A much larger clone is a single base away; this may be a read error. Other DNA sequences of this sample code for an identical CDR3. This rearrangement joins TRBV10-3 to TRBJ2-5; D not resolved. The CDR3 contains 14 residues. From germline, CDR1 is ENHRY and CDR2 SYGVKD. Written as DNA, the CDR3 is TGTGCCATCAGTGAGTCTGAGTACCAAGAGACCCAGTACTTT. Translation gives CAISESEYQETQYF.

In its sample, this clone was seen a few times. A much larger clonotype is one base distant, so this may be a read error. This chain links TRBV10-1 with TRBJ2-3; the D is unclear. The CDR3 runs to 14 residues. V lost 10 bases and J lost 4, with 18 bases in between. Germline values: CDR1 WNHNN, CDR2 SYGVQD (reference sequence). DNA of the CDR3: TGCGCCACCTTGCCGCCCGTGGTCGCAGATACGCAGTATTTT. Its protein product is CATLPPVVADTQYF.

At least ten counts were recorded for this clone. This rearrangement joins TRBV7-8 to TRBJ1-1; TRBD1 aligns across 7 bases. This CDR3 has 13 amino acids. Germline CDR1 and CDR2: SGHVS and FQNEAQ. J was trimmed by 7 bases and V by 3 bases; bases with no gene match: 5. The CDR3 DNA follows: TGTGCCAGCAGCTTGGGACAGTCGATTGAAGCTTTCTTT. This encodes CASSLGQSIEAFF.

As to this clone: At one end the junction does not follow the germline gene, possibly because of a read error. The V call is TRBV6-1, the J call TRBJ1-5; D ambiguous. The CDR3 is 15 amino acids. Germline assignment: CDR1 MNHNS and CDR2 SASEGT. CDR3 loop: CARTYRGVSNRPQHF. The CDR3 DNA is TGTGCCAGAACGTACCGGGGTGTAAGCAATCGGCCCCAGCATTTT.

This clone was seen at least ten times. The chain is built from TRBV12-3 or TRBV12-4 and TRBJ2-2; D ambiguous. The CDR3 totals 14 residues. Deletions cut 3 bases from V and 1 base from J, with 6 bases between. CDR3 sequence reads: CASSFPENTGELFF. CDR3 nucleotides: TGTGCCAGCAGTTTCCCGGAGAACACCGGGGAGCTGTTTTTT.